This T cell receptor beta chain is from a study of tumor-infiltrating lymphocytes in glioblastoma multiforme. Study results and caveats: The T cells in this sample were not sorted into functional subsets.

Three nested ARM-PCR rounds with V-beta and C-beta primers built TCRB libraries. TCRB-specific cDNA synthesis used 0.45 to 0.5 ug of total RNA. No unique molecular identifiers were described for these TCRB libraries. A single record per CDR3 protein comes from TCRdb applying MiXCR to the multiplex PCR reads. The table has roughly 13,000 distinct CDR3 sequences, 64% seen once. About this clonotype itself: What it binds is not known.

CDR1 MGHRA and CDR2 YSYEKL come from the germline V gene. V was clipped by 4 bases and J by 2 bases, with 15 bases between them. The CDR3 sequence is 16 residues long. The material sequenced was brain tumor tissue. The TCR originated in a male donor with glioblastoma. The V and J genes are TRBV4-1 and TRBJ1-5, with a tentative D call TRBD1 (6 bases). CDR3: CASSLTPGAGNQPQHF. CDR3 DNA: TGCGCCAGCAGCCTCACCCCAGGGGCGGGCAATCAGCCCCAGCATTTT.